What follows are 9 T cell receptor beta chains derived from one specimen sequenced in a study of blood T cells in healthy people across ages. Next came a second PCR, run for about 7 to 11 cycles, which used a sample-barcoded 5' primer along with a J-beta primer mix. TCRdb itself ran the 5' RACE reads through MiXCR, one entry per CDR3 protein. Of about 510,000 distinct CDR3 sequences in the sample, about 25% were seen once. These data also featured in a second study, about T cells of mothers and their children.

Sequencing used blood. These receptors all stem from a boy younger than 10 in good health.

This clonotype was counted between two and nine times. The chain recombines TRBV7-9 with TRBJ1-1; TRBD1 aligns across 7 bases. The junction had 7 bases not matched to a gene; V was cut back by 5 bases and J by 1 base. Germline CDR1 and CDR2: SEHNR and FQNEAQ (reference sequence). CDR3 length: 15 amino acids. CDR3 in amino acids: CASSALRTGNTEAFF. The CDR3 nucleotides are TGTGCCAGCAGCGCGTTGAGGACAGGGAACACTGAAGCTTTCTTT.

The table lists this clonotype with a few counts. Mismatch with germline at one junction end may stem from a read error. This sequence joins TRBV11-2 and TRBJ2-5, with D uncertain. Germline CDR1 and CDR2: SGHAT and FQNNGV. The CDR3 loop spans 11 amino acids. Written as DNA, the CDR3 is TGTGCCAGCAGCTTTGGAGAGACCCAGTCCTTC. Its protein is CASSFGETQSF.

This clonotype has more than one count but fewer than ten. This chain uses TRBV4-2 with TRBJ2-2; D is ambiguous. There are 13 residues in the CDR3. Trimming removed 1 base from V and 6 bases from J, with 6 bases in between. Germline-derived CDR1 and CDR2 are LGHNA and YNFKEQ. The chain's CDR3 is CASSQVLAGELFF. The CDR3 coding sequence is TGTGCCAGCAGCCAAGTTCTCGCCGGGGAGCTGTTTTTT.

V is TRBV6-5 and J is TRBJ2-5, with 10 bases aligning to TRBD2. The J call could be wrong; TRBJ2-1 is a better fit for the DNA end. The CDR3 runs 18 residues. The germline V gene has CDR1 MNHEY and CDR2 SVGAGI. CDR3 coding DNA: TGTGCCAGCAGTTACTCACTAGCGGGGACCCCACCGGGCAATGAGCAGTTCTTC. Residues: CASSYSLAGTPPGNEQFF.

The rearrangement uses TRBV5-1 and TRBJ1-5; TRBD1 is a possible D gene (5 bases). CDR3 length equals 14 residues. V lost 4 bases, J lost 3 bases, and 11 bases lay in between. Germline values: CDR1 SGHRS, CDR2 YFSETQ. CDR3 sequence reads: CASSAGGFNQPQHF. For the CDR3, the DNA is TGCGCCAGCAGCGCGGGGGGATTCAATCAGCCCCAGCATTTT.

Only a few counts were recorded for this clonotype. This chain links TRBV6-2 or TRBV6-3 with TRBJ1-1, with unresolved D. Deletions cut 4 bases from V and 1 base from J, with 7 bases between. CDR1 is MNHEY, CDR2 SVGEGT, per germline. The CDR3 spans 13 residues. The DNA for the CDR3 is TGTGCCAGCAGTTCGGGATGGAACACTGAAGCTTTCTTT. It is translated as CASSSGWNTEAFF.

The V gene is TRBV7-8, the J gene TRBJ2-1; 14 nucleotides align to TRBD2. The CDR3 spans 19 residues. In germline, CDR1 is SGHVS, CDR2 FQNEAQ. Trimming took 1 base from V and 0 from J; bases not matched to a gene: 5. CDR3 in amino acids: CASSLDGLAGGASYNEQFF. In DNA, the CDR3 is TGTGCCAGCAGCTTAGACGGACTAGCGGGGGGCGCCTCCTACAATGAGCAGTTCTTC.

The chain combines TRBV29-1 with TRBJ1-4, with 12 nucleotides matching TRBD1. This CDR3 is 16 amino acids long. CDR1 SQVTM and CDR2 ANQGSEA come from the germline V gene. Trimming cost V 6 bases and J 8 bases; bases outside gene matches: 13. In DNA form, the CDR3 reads TGCAGCGTCATCGTAGTGGGACAGGGGGCAGAAGAAAAACTGTTTTTT. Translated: CSVIVVGQGAEEKLFF.

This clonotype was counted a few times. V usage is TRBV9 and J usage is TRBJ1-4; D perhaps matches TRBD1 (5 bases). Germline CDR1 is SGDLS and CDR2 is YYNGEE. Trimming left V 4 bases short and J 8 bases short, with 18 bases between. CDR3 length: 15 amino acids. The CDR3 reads CASSSTGTSAEKLFF. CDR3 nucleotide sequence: TGTGCCAGCAGCTCAACCGGGACGTCCGCAGAAAAACTGTTTTTT.